The next 24 T cell receptor beta chains were all read from a single sample in a study of OX40 agonist ivuxolimab in advanced cancers. Here immunoSEQ multiplex PCR was the method, and the copy in TCRdb shows in-frame clones only, minus some. The sample has 85,000 to 100,000 clones, about 85% seen once. Sample: CD4+ or CD8+ T cells sorted from blood, taken in a trial of the OX40 agonist ivuxolimab. These receptors were collected from an adult with an advanced solid tumor such as melanoma, head and neck, liver or kidney cancer.

The chain has TRBV11-1 and TRBJ2-1; TRBD2 matches 10 bases. Unmatched junction bases numbered 2, after V lost 2 bases and J lost 13 bases. From germline, CDR1 is SGHAT and CDR2 FQDESV (reference sequence). The CDR3 is made up of 12 amino acids. The CDR3 region has the DNA TGTGCCAGCAGCTTATCTAGCGGGGGACAGTTCTTC. As protein: CASSLSSGGQFF.

J is TRBJ1-1 and V is TRBV5-8; D ambiguous. V was clipped by 5 bases and J by 0 bases, with 14 bases between them. The germline CDR1 and CDR2 sequences are SGHTS and YDEGEE. The CDR3 is 15 amino acids. Here the CDR3 DNA reads TGTGCCAGCAGAGGCCTTACAGAAATGAACACTGAAGCTTTCTTT. This translates into CASRGLTEMNTEAFF.

The J gene is TRBJ2-1, the V gene TRBV6-5; TRBD1 aligns across 9 bases. The CDR3 runs to 14 residues. CDR1 and CDR2 (germline): MNHEY, SVGAGI. Unmatched junction bases numbered 6, after V lost 5 bases and J lost 7 bases. The CDR3 spells CASSRSGTGNEQFF. As DNA, the CDR3 is TGTGCCAGCAGTCGATCCGGGACAGGGAATGAGCAGTTCTTC.

This sequence joins TRBV28 and TRBJ1-6; 7 bases fit TRBD1. The germline CDR1 and CDR2 sequences are MDHEN and SYDVKM. After removal of 7 bases from V and 7 bases from J, the junction contained 4 bases not matched to a gene. This CDR3 is 13 amino acids long. As DNA, the CDR3 is TGTGCCAGCACGGGACAGTCGAATTCACCCCTCCACTTT. As protein: CASTGQSNSPLHF.

The table lists this clone with a count of one. V is TRBV9 and J is TRBJ1-3; no clear D. The CDR3 spans 14 residues. Germline CDR1 SGDLS, CDR2 YYNGEE. V lost 0 bases, J lost 4 bases, and 8 bases lay in between. This chain's CDR3 is CASSVGAGGNTIYF. The CDR3 DNA is TGTGCCAGCAGCGTAGGGGCTGGAGGAAACACCATATATTTT.

The V gene is TRBV18, the J gene TRBJ2-7; 7 bases are a match to TRBD1. The CDR3 runs 15 residues. Germline V gives CDR1 KGHSH, CDR2 LQKENI. Trimming took 3 bases from V and 0 from J; bases not matched to a gene: 5. The CDR3 spells CASSPMTGNSYEQYF. The CDR3 DNA reads as TGTGCCAGCTCACCTATGACAGGGAACTCCTACGAGCAGTACTTC.

The chain carries TRBV28 and TRBJ2-7, with 11 bases matching TRBD2. CDR3 length: 17 residues. With 4 bases clipped from V and 0 bases from J, the junction kept 8 bases outside the gene matches. The germline CDR1 and CDR2 sequences are MDHEN and SYDVKM. The CDR3 DNA is TGTGCCAGCAGTTCAAGCCCGGGACTAGCGGACTCCTACGAGCAGTACTTC. Translated, it gives CASSSSPGLADSYEQYF. Complete variable domain (other parts from reference TRBV28 and TRBJ2-7): DVKVTQSSRYLVKRTGEKVFLECVQDMDHENMFWYRQDPGLGLRLIYFSYDVKMKEKGDIPEGYSVSREKKERFSLILESASTNQTSMYLCASSSSPGLADSYEQYFGPGTRLTVT.

The chain recombines TRBV7-3 with TRBJ2-1; the match to TRBD2 covers 16 bases. The trim removed 5 bases at V and 7 bases at J, leaving 8 bases unmatched. This CDR3 contains 17 residues. From germline, CDR1 is SGHTA and CDR2 FQGTGA. The CDR3 sequence: CASSPGTSGRALNEQFF. In DNA, the CDR3 is TGTGCCAGCAGCCCTGGGACTAGCGGGAGGGCCCTAAATGAGCAGTTCTTC.

Turning to this clone: The sample has other DNA sequences that encode this CDR3 too. V and J are TRBV5-1 and TRBJ1-1; D uncertain. The CDR3 is 13 amino acids. From germline, CDR1 is SGHRS and CDR2 YFSETQ. V shed 0 bases and J shed 1 base, with 4 bases lying between them. This CDR3 is CASSLDPNTEAFF. CDR3 in DNA: TGCGCCAGCAGCTTGGACCCGAACACTGAAGCTTTCTTT.

This clone has only one observation. This rearrangement joins TRBV9 to TRBJ2-7; D is unresolved. The V end lost 9 bases, the J end lost 3 bases, and 16 bases lay between the germline ends. This CDR3 has 13 residues. Germline CDR1 is SGDLS and CDR2 is YYNGEE. The CDR3: CATTEPPVYEQYV. The DNA for the CDR3 is TGTGCCACCACGGAGCCCCCGGTCTACGAGCAGTACGTC.

The sample holds one count of this clone. The chain recombines TRBV7-9 with TRBJ2-7, with D perhaps matching TRBD1 (6 bases). Germline V CDR1 and CDR2: SEHNR, FQNEAQ (reference sequence). V was trimmed by 5 bases and J by 2 bases, leaving 16 bases between them. CDR3 length: 15 residues. CDR3 DNA: TGTGCCAGCAGCCCTCAGGGGTTTAGCCCCTACGAGCAGTACTTC. It translates to CASSPQGFSPYEQYF.

The chain recombines TRBV6-6 with TRBJ1-6, with unresolved D. Per germline, CDR1 MNHNY and CDR2 SVGAGI (reference sequence). This CDR3 contains 14 residues. V was pared by 3 bases and J by 9 bases, with 12 bases between. This chain's CDR3 is CASSYRQDRSPLHF. CDR3 nucleotide sequence: TGTGCCAGCAGTTATCGCCAGGACCGTTCACCCCTCCACTTT.

This clone appeared a few times. The chain recombines TRBV19 with TRBJ1-2; unclear D gene. CDR1 and CDR2 from the germline V gene are LNHDA and SQIVND (reference sequence). The CDR3 is 12 amino acids. The germline V and J ends were trimmed by 5 bases and 5 bases, with 9 bases remaining between them. CDR3 sequence: CASSPTGYGYTF. The CDR3 bases are TGTGCCAGTAGTCCAACGGGATATGGCTACACCTTC.

The chain uses TRBV18 and TRBJ1-2; 11 bases match TRBD1. With 1 base clipped from V and 3 bases from J, the junction kept 1 base outside the gene matches. The CDR3 length is 15 residues. From germline, CDR1 is KGHSH and CDR2 LQKENI. CDR3 loop: CASSPLDRGHYGYTF. For the CDR3, the DNA is TGTGCCAGCTCACCACTGGACAGGGGGCACTATGGCTACACCTTC.

The gene calls are TRBV6-5 and TRBJ2-2; 7 bases map to TRBD1. CDR3 size: 14 residues. Germline lookup yields CDR1 MNHEY and CDR2 SVGAGI. With V trimmed by 4 bases and J by 6 bases, 5 bases remained unmatched. The DNA for the CDR3 is TGTGCCAGCAGTTCGGGACAGTTCTCCGGGGAGCTGTTTTTT. As protein: CASSSGQFSGELFF.

This clone has just one count. CDR3 sequence: CASSEGPRREAFF. CDR3 DNA: TGTGCCAGCAGTGAGGGACCCCGAAGGGAAGCTTTCTTT. The chain links TRBV6-4 to TRBJ1-1; tentatively, D is TRBD1 (5 bases). The length of the CDR3 is 13 residues. Per the germline V gene, CDR1 is MRHNA and CDR2 is SNTAGT. The V and J ends lost 3 bases and 8 bases respectively, with 13 bases between them.

The rearrangement uses TRBV5-5 and TRBJ1-6; D is ambiguous. The CDR3 totals 16 residues. The ends were cut back, 3 bases at V and 6 bases at J, with 16 bases in the middle. Germline values: CDR1 SGHKS, CDR2 YYEKEE (reference sequence). The CDR3 here is CASSSGFAVLNSPLHF. The CDR3 region has the DNA TGTGCCAGCAGCTCGGGGTTTGCGGTCCTTAATTCACCCCTCCACTTT.

V and J are TRBV4-3 and TRBJ1-1; no firm D call. The CDR3 consists of 17 residues. CDR1 and CDR2 (germline): LGHNA, YSLEER. Trimming cost V 1 base and J 2 bases, with 17 bases left between them. The CDR3 nucleotides are TGCGCCAGCAGCCAAGCCACGACGGGGATTGGTAACACTGAAGCTTTCTTT. Its protein is CASSQATTGIGNTEAFF.

This chain joins TRBV18 and TRBJ2-1; 7 bases agree with TRBD2. Germline V gives CDR1 KGHSH, CDR2 LQKENI. J gave up 4 bases and V 0 bases, and 3 bases lay outside the gene matches. CDR3 length equals 15 residues. The CDR3 bases are TGTGCCAGCTCACCACCTAGCGGGTCTTACAATGAGCAGTTCTTC. This gives the protein CASSPPSGSYNEQFF.

The J gene is TRBJ1-6, the V gene TRBV11-2, with 8 bases fitting TRBD1. The CDR3 runs 18 residues. Germline CDR1 reads SGHAT; CDR2 reads FQNNGV. The V segment lost 4 bases and the J segment 7 bases; nucleotides outside the gene matches: 15. CDR3 bases: TGTGCCAGCAGCTCTTACGTTTGGGCACAGGGGGGAAATTCACCCCTCCACTTT. Residues: CASSSYVWAQGGNSPLHF.

This chain links TRBV7-2 with TRBJ2-5; D may match TRBD1 or TRBD2 (7 bases each). The CDR3 runs to 14 residues. Trimming cost V 6 bases and J 4 bases, with 15 bases left between them. Germline CDR1 is SGHTA and CDR2 is FQGNSA. The CDR3 DNA follows: TGTGCCAGCAGTTTGACAGGGAGGGGAGAGACCCAGTACTTC. It codes for CASSLTGRGETQYF.

The chain employs TRBV6-1 and TRBJ2-7; maybe TRBD1 (6 bases). Germline-derived CDR1 and CDR2 are MNHNS and SASEGT. Between the trimmed V and J ends, which lost 6 bases and 3 bases, there was a span of 12 bases. This CDR3 is 13 amino acids long. CDR3 protein: CASSPDRFYEQYF. CDR3 DNA: TGTGCCAGCAGCCCCGACAGGTTCTACGAGCAGTACTTC.

This clone has a handful of counts. The chain carries TRBV7-9 and TRBJ1-3; weak D call: TRBD1 (6 bases). In germline, CDR1 is SEHNR, CDR2 FQNEAQ (reference sequence). This CDR3 is 15 amino acids long. Trimming shortened V by 3 bases and J by 2 bases, and 11 bases separated the two germline ends. This chain's CDR3 is CASSLGRGTGNTIYF. For the CDR3, the DNA is TGTGCCAGCAGCTTGGGCAGGGGCACTGGAAACACCATATATTTT.

The chain links TRBV27 to TRBJ1-2; 10 bases map to TRBD1. The trim removed 6 bases at V and 8 bases at J, leaving 9 bases unmatched. Germline V lookup: CDR1 MNHEY, CDR2 SMNVEV (reference sequence). The CDR3 extends over 14 amino acids. As DNA, the CDR3 is TGTGCCAGCAGGCCGACAGGGGGCGCTAGGGGCTACACCTTC. It codes for CASRPTGGARGYTF.